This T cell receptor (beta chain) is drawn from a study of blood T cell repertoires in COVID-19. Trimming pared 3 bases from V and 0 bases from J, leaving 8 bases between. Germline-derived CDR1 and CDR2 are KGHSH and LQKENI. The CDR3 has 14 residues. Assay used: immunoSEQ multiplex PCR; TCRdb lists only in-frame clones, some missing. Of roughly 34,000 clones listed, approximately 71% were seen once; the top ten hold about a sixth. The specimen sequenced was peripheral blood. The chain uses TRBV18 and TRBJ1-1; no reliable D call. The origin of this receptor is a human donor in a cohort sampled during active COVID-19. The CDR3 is CASSPDTLNTEAFF. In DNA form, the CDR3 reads TGTGCCAGCTCACCCGACACCTTGAACACTGAAGCTTTCTTT. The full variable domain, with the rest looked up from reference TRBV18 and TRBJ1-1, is NAGVMQNPRHLVRRRGQEARLRCSPMKGHSHVYWYRQLPEEGLKFMVYLQKENIIDESGMPKERFSAEFPKEGPSILRIQQVVRGDSAAYFCASSPDTLNTEAFFGQGTRLTVV.